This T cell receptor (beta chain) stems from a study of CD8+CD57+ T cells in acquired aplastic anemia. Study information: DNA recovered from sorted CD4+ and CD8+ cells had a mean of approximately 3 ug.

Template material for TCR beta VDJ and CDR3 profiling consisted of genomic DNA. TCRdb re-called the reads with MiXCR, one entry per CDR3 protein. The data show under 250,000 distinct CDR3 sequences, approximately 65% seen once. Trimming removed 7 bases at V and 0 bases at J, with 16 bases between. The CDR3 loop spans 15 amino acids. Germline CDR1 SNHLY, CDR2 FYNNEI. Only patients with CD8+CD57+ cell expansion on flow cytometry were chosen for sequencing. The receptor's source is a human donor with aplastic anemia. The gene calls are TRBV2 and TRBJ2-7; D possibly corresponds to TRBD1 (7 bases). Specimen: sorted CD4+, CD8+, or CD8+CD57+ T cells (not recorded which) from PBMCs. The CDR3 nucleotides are TGTGCCAGCACCGTAGGAGGGGGCACCTCCTACGAGCAGTACTTC. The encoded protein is CASTVGGGTSYEQYF.